These 15 T cell receptor beta chains came from one sample sequenced in a study of T cells in Graves' hyperthyroidism and ophthalmopathy. TCR beta CDR3 sequences were amplified from RNA transcripts. The HTBI primer set was used in a first-round RT-PCR of the TCR CDR3. Each CDR3 protein gets one entry after TCRdb re-called the multiplex PCR reads with MiXCR. Among under 700,000 distinct CDR3 sequences listed, 15% to 20% were seen once. Sample: blood. The receptor set was obtained from a woman aged 18-29 years with Graves' hyperthyroidism.

Many counts were recorded for this clonotype. The rearrangement links TRBV30 to TRBJ1-2; D gene uncertain. From germline, CDR1 is GTSNPN and CDR2 SVGIG (reference sequence). Trimming left V 2 bases short and J 5 bases short, with 15 bases between. The CDR3 runs to 14 residues. This CDR3 reads CAWSRKGGGYGYTF. CDR3 nucleotides: TGTGCCTGGAGTAGGAAGGGCGGAGGGTATGGCTACACCTTC. The whole variable domain, remainder taken from reference TRBV30 and TRBJ1-2, is SQTIHQWPATLVQPVGSPLSLECTVEGTSNPNLYWYRQAAGRGLQLLFYSVGIGQISSEVPQNLSASRPQDRQFILSSKKLLLSDSGFYLCAWSRKGGGYGYTFGSGTRLTVV.

This clonotype was counted ten times or more. The gene calls are TRBV20-1 and TRBJ2-4; D remains unclear. The CDR3 runs 13 residues. Trimming took 6 bases from V and 0 from J, leaving 9 bases between them. The germline V gene encodes CDR1 DFQATT and CDR2 SNEGSKA (reference sequence). The CDR3 reads CSAPETAKNIQYF. In DNA, the CDR3 is TGCAGTGCCCCCGAGACAGCCAAAAACATTCAGTACTTC.

This clonotype was found many times. The J gene is TRBJ1-3, the V gene TRBV5-1; D remains unclear. CDR3 size: 13 residues. Germline assignment: CDR1 SGHRS and CDR2 YFSETQ. With 6 bases removed from V and 0 bases from J, the gap between germline ends came to 7 bases. CDR3 region: CASKVGSGNTIYF. CDR3 DNA sequence: TGCGCCAGCAAGGTTGGCTCTGGAAACACCATATATTTT. The full variable domain, in which reference TRBV5-1 and TRBJ1-3 provide the parts outside the CDR3, is KAGVTQTPRYLIKTRGQQVTLSCSPISGHRSVSWYQQTPGQGLQFLFEYFSETQRNKGNFPGRFSGRQFSNSRSEMNVSTLELGDSALYLCASKVGSGNTIYFGEGSWLTVV.

V gene TRBV5-4 combines with J gene TRBJ2-1; 9 bases line up with TRBD2. This CDR3 comprises 16 residues. The J segment lost 7 bases and the V segment lost 0 bases, leaving 8 bases of the junction unmatched. Germline values: CDR1 SGHNT, CDR2 YYREEE (reference sequence). This CDR3 is CASSLAGLAGRNEQFF. For the CDR3, the DNA is TGTGCCAGCAGCTTGGCCGGGCTAGCGGGGAGGAATGAGCAGTTCTTC.

This clonotype was recorded at least ten times. This chain connects TRBV3-1 to TRBJ1-3; D unclear. The V end was cut by 3 bases, the J end by 3 bases, with 6 bases between. The CDR3 is 13 amino acids. Germline V gene sequence: CDR1 LGHDT, CDR2 YNNKEL (reference sequence). Written as DNA, the CDR3 is TGTGCCAGCAGCCAGGGGAATGGAAACACCATATATTTT. Translation: CASSQGNGNTIYF.

This clonotype was observed at least ten times. The chain links TRBV12-3 or TRBV12-4 to TRBJ2-7; D may be TRBD1 (5 bases). The CDR3 runs to 14 residues. Trimming stripped 5 bases from V and 1 base from J, with 12 bases between. DNA for the CDR3: TGTGCCAGCAGTGTCTCTCCAGGGTCCTACGAGCAGTACTTC. Translated, it gives CASSVSPGSYEQYF.

Concerning this clonotype itself: This may be a read error: a much more frequent sequence differs by one nucleotide. The chain employs TRBV6-5 and TRBJ2-7, with D possibly matching TRBD2 (6 bases). There are 15 residues in the CDR3. With 7 bases removed from V and 3 bases from J, the gap between germline ends came to 19 bases. Germline V CDR1 and CDR2: MNHEY, SVGAGI. The CDR3 region is CASIFTGDGSYEQYF. CDR3 nucleotides: TGTGCCAGCATTTTTACGGGGGACGGGAGCTACGAGCAGTACTTC.

In its sample, this clonotype was seen many times. V gene TRBV6-1 combines with J gene TRBJ2-7; 8 bases align to TRBD1. The V gene's germline CDR1 is MNHNS and CDR2 SASEGT. The CDR3 extends over 14 amino acids. The ends lost 7 bases at V and 5 bases at J; junction bases unmatched: 10. The CDR3 protein is CASNSPGTGNEQYF. The CDR3 DNA reads as TGTGCCAGCAATAGCCCCGGGACAGGAAACGAGCAGTACTTC.

This clonotype was picked up many times. The genes are TRBV12-3 or TRBV12-4 and TRBJ2-3; 10 nucleotides line up with TRBD2. The V and J ends lost 6 bases and 4 bases, in that order; junction bases with no gene match: 7. This CDR3 region has 15 residues. CDR3 protein: CASRPGLARADTQYF. DNA of the CDR3: TGTGCCAGCAGACCGGGACTAGCGAGGGCAGATACGCAGTATTTT.

Ten or more counts support this clonotype. This chain connects TRBV11-3 to TRBJ2-7; D gene unclear. This CDR3 is built from 14 residues. Germline V lookup: CDR1 SGHNT, CDR2 YENEEA. Trimming shortened V by 1 base and J by 2 bases, and 9 bases separated the two germline ends. The CDR3 is CASSLGRRTYEQYF. The CDR3 nucleotides are TGTGCCAGCAGCTTAGGGCGACGGACCTACGAGCAGTACTTC. The complete variable domain, with remaining parts taken from reference TRBV11-3 and TRBJ2-7, reads EAGVVQSPRYKIIEKKQPVAFWCNPISGHNTLYWYLQNLGQGPELLIRYENEEAVDDSQLPKDRFSAERLKGVDSTLKIQPAELGDSAVYLCASSLGRRTYEQYFGPGTRLTVT.

In DNA, the CDR3 is TGCAGTGCTAGAGGGCCTGAGCAGTTCTTC. Encoded protein: CSARGPEQFF. The chain employs TRBV20-1 and TRBJ2-1; D is unresolved. V was clipped by 1 base and J by 9 bases, with 4 bases between them. CDR3 length equals 10 residues. The germline V gene has CDR1 DFQATT and CDR2 SNEGSKA (reference sequence).

DNA of the CDR3: TGCAGTGCTTCGGGACTAGCGAGCACAGATACGCAGTATTTT. This sequence encodes CSASGLASTDTQYF. The J gene is TRBJ2-3, the V gene TRBV20-1; 10 nucleotides align to TRBD2. V gave up 5 bases and J gave up 0 bases; unmatched junction bases: 2. Germline V lookup: CDR1 DFQATT, CDR2 SNEGSKA (reference sequence). The CDR3 runs 14 residues.

This clonotype was seen a few times. The chain combines TRBV6-1 with TRBJ2-2; 7 bases fit TRBD1. Germline V gives CDR1 MNHNS, CDR2 SASEGT. J lost 8 bases, V lost 5 bases, and 17 bases had no gene match. The length of the CDR3 is 17 residues. The CDR3 bases are TGTGCCAGCAGTTGGACCCGGACAGGTCCCTTCTCTGGGGAGCTGTTTTTT. This translates into CASSWTRTGPFSGELFF.

The chain combines TRBV11-2 with TRBJ2-3, with D possibly being TRBD1 or TRBD2 (5 bases each). The CDR3 runs to 16 residues. Germline assignment: CDR1 SGHAT and CDR2 FQNNGV. With 5 bases removed from V and 2 bases from J, the gap between germline ends came to 17 bases. The CDR3 is CASSGFRDEFTDTQYF. CDR3 sequence (DNA): TGTGCCAGCAGCGGCTTCCGGGACGAATTCACAGATACGCAGTATTTT.

At least ten counts were recorded for this clonotype. The genes are TRBV5-1 and TRBJ2-3, with TRBD2 as a possible D gene (6 bases). Looked up from germline, CDR1 is SGHRS and CDR2 is YFSETQ. V lost 1 base and J 4 bases, leaving 16 bases between the germline ends. This CDR3 has 16 residues. The DNA for the CDR3 is TGCGCCAGCAGCTTGTCTCTACCGGGAGTACCAGATACGCAGTATTTT. It translates to CASSLSLPGVPDTQYF.